What follows describes a single TCR beta chain. Its antigen is not known. Only in-frame clones appear in the TCRdb table, and some are missing; sequencing was by immunoSEQ multiplex PCR. The sample contains almost 50,000 clones, around nine tenths of which appear only once. Autoimmune disease history or systemic immunosuppression barred patients. V lost 5 bases and J 6 bases, leaving 10 bases between the germline ends. The CDR3 is 12 residues long. CDR1 SGHAT and CDR2 FQNNGV come from the germline V gene. This entry is derived from a study of OX40 agonist ivuxolimab in advanced cancers. Whole-study context: Patients in dose escalation had liver, melanoma, kidney or head and neck cancers. Cohort: around 79% men, mean age roughly 60, aged roughly 20 to 79.

Overall study findings and caveats: CD4+ and CD8+ blood T cells expanded clonally by week 6 at 0.1 to 3.0 mg/kg.

The specimen comprised CD4+ or CD8+ T cells sorted from blood, sampled in a trial of the OX40 agonist ivuxolimab. The clonotype comes from an adult with an advanced solid tumor such as melanoma, head and neck, liver or kidney cancer. This chain connects TRBV11-2 to TRBJ1-2; TRBD1 is a possible D gene (6 bases). For the CDR3, the DNA is TGTGCCAGCAGCCATTCAGGGGATGGCTACACCTTC. Its protein is CASSHSGDGYTF.